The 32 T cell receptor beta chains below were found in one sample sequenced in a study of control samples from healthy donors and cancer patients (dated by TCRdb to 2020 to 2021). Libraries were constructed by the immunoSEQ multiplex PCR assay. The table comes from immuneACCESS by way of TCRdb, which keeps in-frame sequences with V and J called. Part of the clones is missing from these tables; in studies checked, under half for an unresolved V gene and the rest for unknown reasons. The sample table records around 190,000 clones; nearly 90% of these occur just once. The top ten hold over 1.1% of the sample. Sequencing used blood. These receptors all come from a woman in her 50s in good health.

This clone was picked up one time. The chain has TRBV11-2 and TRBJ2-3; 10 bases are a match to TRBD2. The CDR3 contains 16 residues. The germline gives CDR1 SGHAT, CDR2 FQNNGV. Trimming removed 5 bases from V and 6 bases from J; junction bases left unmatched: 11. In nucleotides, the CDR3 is TGTGCCAGCAGCGGAGGAAGAGCGGGAGGGGGGGATACGCAGTATTTT. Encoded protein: CASSGGRAGGGDTQYF.

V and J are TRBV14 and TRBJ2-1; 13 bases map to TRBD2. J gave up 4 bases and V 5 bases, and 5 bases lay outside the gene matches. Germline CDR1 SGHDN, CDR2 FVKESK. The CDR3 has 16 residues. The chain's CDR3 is CASSYGTSGIYNEQFF. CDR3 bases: TGTGCCAGCAGCTACGGGACTAGCGGGATATACAATGAGCAGTTCTTC.

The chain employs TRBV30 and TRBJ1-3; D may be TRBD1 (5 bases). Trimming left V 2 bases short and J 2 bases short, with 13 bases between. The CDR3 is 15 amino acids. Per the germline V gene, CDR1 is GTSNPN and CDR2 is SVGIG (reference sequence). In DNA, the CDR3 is TGTGCCTGGAGTCCAGGACACAGCGCTGGAAACACCATATATTTT. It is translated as CAWSPGHSAGNTIYF.

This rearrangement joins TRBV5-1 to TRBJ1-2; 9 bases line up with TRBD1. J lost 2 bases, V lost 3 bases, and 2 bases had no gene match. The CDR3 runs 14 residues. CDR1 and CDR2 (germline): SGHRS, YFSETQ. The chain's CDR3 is CASSSGTGNYGYTF. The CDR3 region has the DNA TGCGCCAGCAGCTCCGGGACAGGGAACTATGGCTACACCTTC.

CDR3 DNA: TGTGCCAGCAGCCTACACCCAGGGGACTACGAGCAGTACTTC. Translating it yields CASSLHPGDYEQYF. This chain uses TRBV9 with TRBJ2-7; maybe TRBD1 (6 bases). Germline CDR1 is SGDLS and CDR2 is YYNGEE. V lost 4 bases and J lost 3, with 14 bases in between. The CDR3 covers 14 residues.

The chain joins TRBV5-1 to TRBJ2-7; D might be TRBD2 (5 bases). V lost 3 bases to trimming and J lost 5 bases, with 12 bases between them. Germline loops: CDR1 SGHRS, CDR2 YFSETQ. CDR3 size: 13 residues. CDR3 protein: CASSSEGPNEQYF. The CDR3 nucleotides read TGCGCCAGCAGCTCCGAGGGCCCTAACGAGCAGTACTTC.

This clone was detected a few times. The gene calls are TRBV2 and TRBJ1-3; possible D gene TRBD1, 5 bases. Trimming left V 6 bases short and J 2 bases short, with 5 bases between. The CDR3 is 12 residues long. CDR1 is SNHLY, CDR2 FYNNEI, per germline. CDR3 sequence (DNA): TGTGCCAGCAGACAGGCTGGAAACACCATATATTTT. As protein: CASRQAGNTIYF.

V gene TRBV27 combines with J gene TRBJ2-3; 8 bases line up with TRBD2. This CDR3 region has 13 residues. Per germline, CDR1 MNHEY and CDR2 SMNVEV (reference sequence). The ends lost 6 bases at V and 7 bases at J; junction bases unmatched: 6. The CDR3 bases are TGTGCCAGCAGACGGGGGGGAGACCATACGCAGTATTTT. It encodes CASRRGGDHTQYF.

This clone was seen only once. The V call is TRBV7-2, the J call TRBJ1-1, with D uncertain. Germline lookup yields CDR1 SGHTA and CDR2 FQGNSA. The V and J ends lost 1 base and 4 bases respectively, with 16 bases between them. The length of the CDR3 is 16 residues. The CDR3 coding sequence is TGTGCCAGCAGCTTAGGGAGCGCAGCGCGCGGCACTGAAGCTTTCTTT. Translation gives CASSLGSAARGTEAFF.

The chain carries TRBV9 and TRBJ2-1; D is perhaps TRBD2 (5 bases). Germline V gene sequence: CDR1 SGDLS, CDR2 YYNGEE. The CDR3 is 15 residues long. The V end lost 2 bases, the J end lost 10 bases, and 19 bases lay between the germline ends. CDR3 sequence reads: CASSVTGSRVREQFF. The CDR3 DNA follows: TGTGCCAGCAGCGTCACGGGGAGTAGGGTTCGGGAGCAGTTCTTC.

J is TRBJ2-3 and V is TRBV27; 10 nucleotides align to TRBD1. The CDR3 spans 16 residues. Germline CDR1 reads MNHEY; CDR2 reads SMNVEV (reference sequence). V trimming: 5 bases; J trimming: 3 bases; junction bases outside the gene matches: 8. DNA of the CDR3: TGTGCCAGCAGTCCAAGGCCGGGACAGGGGACAGATACGCAGTATTTT. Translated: CASSPRPGQGTDTQYF.

This CDR3 is CASSVGQGYGYTF. The CDR3 coding sequence is TGTGCCAGCAGCGTAGGACAGGGCTATGGCTACACCTTC. The chain couples TRBV7-8 to TRBJ1-2; 8 bases agree with TRBD1. Germline loops: CDR1 SGHVS, CDR2 FQNEAQ. The V gene end was trimmed by 5 bases and the J gene end by 4 bases; junction bases not matched to a gene: 3. The CDR3 contains 13 residues.

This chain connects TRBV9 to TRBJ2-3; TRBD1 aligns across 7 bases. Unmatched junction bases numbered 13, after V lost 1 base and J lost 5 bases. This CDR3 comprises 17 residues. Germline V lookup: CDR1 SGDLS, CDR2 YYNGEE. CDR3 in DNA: TGTGCCAGCAGCGTAAGTCCCGGGACAGTCCCCCAAGATACGCAGTATTTT. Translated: CASSVSPGTVPQDTQYF.

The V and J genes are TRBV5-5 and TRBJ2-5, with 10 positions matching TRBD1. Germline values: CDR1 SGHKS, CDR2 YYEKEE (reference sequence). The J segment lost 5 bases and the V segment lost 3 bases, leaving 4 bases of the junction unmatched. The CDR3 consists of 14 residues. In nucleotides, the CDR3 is TGTGCCAGCAGCTCCCCGGGACAGGGGGAGACCCAGTACTTC. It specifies CASSSPGQGETQYF.

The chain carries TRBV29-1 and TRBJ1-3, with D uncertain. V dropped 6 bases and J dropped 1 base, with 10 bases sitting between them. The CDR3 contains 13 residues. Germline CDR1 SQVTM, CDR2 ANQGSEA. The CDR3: CSVAEVSGNTIYF. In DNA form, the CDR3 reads TGCAGCGTCGCCGAGGTTTCTGGAAACACCATATATTTT.

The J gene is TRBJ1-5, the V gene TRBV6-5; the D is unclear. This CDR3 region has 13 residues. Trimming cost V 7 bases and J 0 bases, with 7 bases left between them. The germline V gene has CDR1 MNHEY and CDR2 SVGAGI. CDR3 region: CASKQHSNQPQHF. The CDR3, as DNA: TGTGCCAGCAAGCAACATAGCAATCAGCCCCAGCATTTT.

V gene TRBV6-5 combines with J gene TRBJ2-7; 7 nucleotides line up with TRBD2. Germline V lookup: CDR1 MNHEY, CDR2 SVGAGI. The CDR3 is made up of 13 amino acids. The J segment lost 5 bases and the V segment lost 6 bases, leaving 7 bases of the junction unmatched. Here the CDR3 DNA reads TGTGCCAGCAGACCGGGGGGTGGGGACGAGCAGTACTTC. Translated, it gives CASRPGGGDEQYF.

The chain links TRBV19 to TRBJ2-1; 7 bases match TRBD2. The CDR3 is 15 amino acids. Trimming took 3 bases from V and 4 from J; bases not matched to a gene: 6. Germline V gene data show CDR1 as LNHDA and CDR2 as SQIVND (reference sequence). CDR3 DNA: TGTGCCAGTAGTATGCTGGGACTACAATACAATGAGCAGTTCTTC. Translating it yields CASSMLGLQYNEQFF. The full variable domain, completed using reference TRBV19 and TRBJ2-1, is DGGITQSPKYLFRKEGQNVTLSCEQNLNHDAMYWYRQDPGQGLRLIYYSQIVNDFQKGDIAEGYSVSREKKESFPLTVTSAQKNPTAFYLCASSMLGLQYNEQFFGPGTRLTVL.

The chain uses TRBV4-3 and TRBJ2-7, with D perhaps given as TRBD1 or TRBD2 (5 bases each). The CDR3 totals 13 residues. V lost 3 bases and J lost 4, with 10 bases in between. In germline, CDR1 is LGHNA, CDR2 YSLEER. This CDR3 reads CASSQDGGYEQYF. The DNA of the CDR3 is TGCGCCAGCAGCCAGGATGGGGGATACGAGCAGTACTTC.

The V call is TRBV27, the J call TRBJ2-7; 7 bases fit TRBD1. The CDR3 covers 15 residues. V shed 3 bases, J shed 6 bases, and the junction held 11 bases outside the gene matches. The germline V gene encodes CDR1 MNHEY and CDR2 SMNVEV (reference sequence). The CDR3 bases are TGTGCCAGCAGTTTCAACCGGGACAGCCCCCGCGAGCAGTACTTC. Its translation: CASSFNRDSPREQYF.

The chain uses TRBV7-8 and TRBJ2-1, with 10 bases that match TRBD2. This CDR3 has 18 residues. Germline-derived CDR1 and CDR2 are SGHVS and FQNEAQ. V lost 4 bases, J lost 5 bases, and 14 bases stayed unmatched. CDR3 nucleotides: TGTGCCAGCAGCTCCGAGGGGGGAGCGGGGGGGCTGAACAATGAGCAGTTCTTC. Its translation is CASSSEGGAGGLNNEQFF.

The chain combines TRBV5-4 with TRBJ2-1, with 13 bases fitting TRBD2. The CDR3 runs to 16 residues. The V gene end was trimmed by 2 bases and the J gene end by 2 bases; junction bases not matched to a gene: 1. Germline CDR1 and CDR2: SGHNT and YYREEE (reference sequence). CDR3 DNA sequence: TGTGCCAGCAGCTTAACTAGCGGGGGGGCCTACAATGAGCAGTTCTTC. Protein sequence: CASSLTSGGAYNEQFF.

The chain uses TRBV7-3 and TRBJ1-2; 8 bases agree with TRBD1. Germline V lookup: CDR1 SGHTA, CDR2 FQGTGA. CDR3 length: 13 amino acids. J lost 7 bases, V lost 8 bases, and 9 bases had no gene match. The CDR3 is CASSYAGGSGYTF. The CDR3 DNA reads TGTGCCAGCTCTTATGCAGGGGGCTCTGGCTACACCTTC.

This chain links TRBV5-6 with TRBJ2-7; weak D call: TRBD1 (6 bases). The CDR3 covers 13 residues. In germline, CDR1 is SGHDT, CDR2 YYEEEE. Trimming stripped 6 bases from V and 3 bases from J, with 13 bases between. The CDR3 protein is CASTFRDNYEQYF. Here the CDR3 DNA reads TGTGCCAGCACCTTCCGGGACAACTACGAGCAGTACTTC.

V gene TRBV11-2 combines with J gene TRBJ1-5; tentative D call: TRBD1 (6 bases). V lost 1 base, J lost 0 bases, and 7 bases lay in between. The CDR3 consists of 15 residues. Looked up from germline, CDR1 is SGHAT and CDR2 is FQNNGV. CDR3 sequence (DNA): TGTGCCAGCAGCTTAGGGGACACTAGCAATCAGCCCCAGCATTTT. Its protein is CASSLGDTSNQPQHF. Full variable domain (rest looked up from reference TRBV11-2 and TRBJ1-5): EAGVAQSPRYKIIEKRQSVAFWCNPISGHATLYWYQQILGQGPKLLIQFQNNGVVDDSQLPKDRFSAERLKGVDSTLKIQPAKLEDSAVYLCASSLGDTSNQPQHFGDGTRLSIL.

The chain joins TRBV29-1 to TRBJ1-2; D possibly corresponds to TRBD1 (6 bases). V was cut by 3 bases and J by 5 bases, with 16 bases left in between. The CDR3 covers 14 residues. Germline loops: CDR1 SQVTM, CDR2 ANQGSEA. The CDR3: CSVEAWGGKYGYTF. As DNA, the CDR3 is TGCAGCGTTGAGGCTTGGGGGGGCAAATATGGCTACACCTTC. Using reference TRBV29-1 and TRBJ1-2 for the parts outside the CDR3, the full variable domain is SAVISQKPSRDICQRGTSLTIQCQVDSQVTMMFWYRQQPGQSLTLIATANQGSEATYESGFVIDKFPISRPNLTFSTLTVSNMSPEDSSIYLCSVEAWGGKYGYTFGSGTRLTVV.

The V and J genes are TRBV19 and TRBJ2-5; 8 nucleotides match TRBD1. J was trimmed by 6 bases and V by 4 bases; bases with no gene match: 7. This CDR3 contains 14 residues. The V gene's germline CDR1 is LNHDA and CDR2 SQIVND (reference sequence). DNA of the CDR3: TGTGCCAGTAGTACCGGACAGGGCAGCAAGACCCAGTACTTC. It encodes CASSTGQGSKTQYF. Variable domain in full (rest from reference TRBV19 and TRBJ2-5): DGGITQSPKYLFRKEGQNVTLSCEQNLNHDAMYWYRQDPGQGLRLIYYSQIVNDFQKGDIAEGYSVSREKKESFPLTVTSAQKNPTAFYLCASSTGQGSKTQYFGPGTRLLVL.

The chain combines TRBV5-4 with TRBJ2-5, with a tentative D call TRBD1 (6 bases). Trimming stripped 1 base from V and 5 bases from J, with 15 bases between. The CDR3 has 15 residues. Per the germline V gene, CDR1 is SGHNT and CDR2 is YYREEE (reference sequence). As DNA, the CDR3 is TGTGCCAGCAGCTTGTCACAGGGACGGGCGGAGACCCAGTACTTC. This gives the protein CASSLSQGRAETQYF.

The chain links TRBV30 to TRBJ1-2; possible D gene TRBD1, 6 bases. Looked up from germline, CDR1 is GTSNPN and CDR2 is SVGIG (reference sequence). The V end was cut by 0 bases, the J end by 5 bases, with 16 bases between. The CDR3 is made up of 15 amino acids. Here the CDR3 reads CAWSVIAGGLYGYTF. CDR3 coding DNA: TGTGCCTGGAGTGTAATTGCGGGGGGGCTATATGGCTACACCTTC.

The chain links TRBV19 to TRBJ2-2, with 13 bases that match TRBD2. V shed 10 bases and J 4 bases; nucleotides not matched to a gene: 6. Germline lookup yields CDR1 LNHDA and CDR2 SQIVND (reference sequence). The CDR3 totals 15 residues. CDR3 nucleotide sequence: TGTGCCACCACTAGCGGGAGGGCAGGCACCGGGGAGCTGTTTTTT. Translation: CATTSGRAGTGELFF.

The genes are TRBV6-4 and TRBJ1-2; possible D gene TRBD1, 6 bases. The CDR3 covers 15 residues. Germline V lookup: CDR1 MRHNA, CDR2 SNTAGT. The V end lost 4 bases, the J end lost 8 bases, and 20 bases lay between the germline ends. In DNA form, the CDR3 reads TGTGCCAGCAGTGTCGAGTTTGGGGGGCATCACGGCTACACCTTC. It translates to CASSVEFGGHHGYTF.

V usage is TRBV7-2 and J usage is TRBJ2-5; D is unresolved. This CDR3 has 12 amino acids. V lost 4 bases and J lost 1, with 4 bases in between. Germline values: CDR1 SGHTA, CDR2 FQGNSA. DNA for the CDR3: TGTGCCAGCAGCTCAATCCAAGAGACCCAGTACTTC. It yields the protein CASSSIQETQYF.